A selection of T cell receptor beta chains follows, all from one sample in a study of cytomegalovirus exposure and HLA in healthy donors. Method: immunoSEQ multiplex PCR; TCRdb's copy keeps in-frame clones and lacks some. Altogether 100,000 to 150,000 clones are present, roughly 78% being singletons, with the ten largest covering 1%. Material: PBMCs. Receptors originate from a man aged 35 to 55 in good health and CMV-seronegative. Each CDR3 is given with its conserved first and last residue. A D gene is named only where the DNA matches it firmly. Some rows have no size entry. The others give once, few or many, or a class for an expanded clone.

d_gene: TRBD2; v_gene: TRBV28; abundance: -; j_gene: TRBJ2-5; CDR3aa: CASSLGSSGRGETQYF; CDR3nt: TGTGCCAGCAGTTTAGGGAGTAGCGGGAGAGGGGAGACCCAGTACTTC
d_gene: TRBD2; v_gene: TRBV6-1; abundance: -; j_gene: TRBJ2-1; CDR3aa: CASRLERGGRDEQFF; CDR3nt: TGTGCCAGCAGATTGGAGCGGGGGGGCCGCGATGAGCAGTTCTTC
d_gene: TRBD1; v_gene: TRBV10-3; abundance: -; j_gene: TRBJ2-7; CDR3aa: CAISVWDRTYEQYF; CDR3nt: TGTGCCATCAGCGTATGGGACAGAACCTACGAGCAGTACTTC
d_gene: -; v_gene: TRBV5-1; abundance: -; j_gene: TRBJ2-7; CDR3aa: CASSLPSSEQYF; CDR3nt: TGCGCCAGCAGCCTCCCTTCTTCCGAGCAGTACTTC
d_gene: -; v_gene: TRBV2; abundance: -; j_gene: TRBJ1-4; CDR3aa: CASSQVDEKLFF; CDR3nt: TGTGCCAGCAGTCAGGTGGATGAAAAACTGTTTTTT
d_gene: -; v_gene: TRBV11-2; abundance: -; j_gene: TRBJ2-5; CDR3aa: CASSLGSTGSFETQYF; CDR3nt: TGTGCCAGCAGCTTAGGTTCGACGGGGAGCTTCGAGACCCAGTACTTC
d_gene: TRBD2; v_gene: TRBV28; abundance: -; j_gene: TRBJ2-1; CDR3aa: CASSLRGSGGPYNEQFF; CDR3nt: TGTGCCAGCAGTTTAAGGGGTAGCGGGGGGCCCTACAATGAGCAGTTCTTC
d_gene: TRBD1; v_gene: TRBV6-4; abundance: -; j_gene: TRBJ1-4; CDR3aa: CASSAQGGPNEKLFF; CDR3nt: TGTGCCAGCAGTGCCCAGGGGGGCCCGAATGAAAAACTGTTTTTT
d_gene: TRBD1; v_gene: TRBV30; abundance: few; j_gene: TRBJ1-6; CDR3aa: CAWRATGDSPLHF; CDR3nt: TGTGCCTGGAGAGCGACAGGGGATTCACCCCTCCACTTT
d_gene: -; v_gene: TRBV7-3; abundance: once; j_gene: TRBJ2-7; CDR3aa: CASSLGRGPQYEQYF; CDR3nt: TGTGCCAGCAGCTTAGGCAGGGGCCCCCAGTACGAGCAGTACTTC
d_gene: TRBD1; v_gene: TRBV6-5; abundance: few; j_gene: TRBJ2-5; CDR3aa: CASKKDRGLETQYF; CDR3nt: TGTGCCAGCAAAAAAGACAGGGGGCTGGAGACCCAGTACTTC
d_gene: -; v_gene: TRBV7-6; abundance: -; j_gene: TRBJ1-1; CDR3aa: CASSPGGNTEAFF; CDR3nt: TGTGCCAGCAGCCCCGGGGGGAACACTGAAGCTTTCTTT